The sequence of this T cell receptor beta chain was determined in a study of cytomegalovirus exposure and HLA in healthy donors (dated by TCRdb to about 2017). In the study overall: In an earlier analysis of around 540 of the donors, 276 Gb of sequence data and 90 million to 130 million unique TCR beta sequences from roughly 180 million T cells were reported. Approximately 300 gigabases of sequencing data and approximately 92 million unique TCR sequences made up an early release that covered fewer than 650 HLA-typed donors. The study was designed to test whether signatures of past pathogen exposure could be identified by cataloging public T cell receptors. In addition to the first cohort of approximately 650 subjects, a separate validation cohort of 100 to 150 different subjects was used. High-throughput TCR immunosequencing, statistical association of individual TCRs with disease status, and machine learning were combined to predict cytomegalovirus infection status. Both class I and class II loci were covered by HLA typing, at four-digit resolution. Every repertoire in the discovery cohort had been generated on one and the same sequencing platform. Roughly five DR-DQ haplotypes were handled as single units for association and clustering, since linkage in the cohort was strong. Rather than drawing on any new phenotypic data, the later analysis identified candidate immune exposures from TCR beta sequences and the way those sequences occurred across donors. In a later genetic analysis, genome-wide SNP genotypes for about 55% of the 666 donors were used, and that subset was treated as a discovery cohort. On average, 235,054 unique TCR beta nucleotide sequences were sequenced per donor among about 400 genotyped donors of the cohort, with roughly 18% of those sequences being non-productive. A later analysis re-analyzed previously published TCR beta repertoires from several hundred donors and added high-resolution HLA genotyping to study TCR occurrence patterns. Typing coverage differed by locus: A, B, C, DRB1 and DQB1 were typed in about 620-640 donors, DQA1 in 522, DPA1 in 606, and DPB1 in just under 490. In an earlier analysis of roughly 540 of the donors, high-throughput TCR beta sequencing was used to judge whether each TCR beta V gene segment behaved as functional or pseudogenic. The genetic ancestry cluster associated with self-reported Caucasian donors included roughly four fifths of the 398 genotyped donors. Using immunosequencing, the study profiled T cell repertoires from fewer than 850 subjects and related those repertoires to cytomegalovirus serostatus. Donor age, sex, ethnicity and CMV serostatus were compiled together with the repertoire data. What the study reported, not specific to this receptor: A later genetic analysis reported fewer N-insertions in productive TCRs among donors in an Asian-associated ancestry cluster than the roughly 620-donor mean. In this cohort, only TCR beta chains were sequenced, and detectable features were limited by the absence of alpha or paired-chain data. A later analysis reported that several top co-occurrence clusters appeared linked to parvovirus B19, influenza, CMV and Epstein-Barr virus. According to a later analysis, most CMV-associated TCR beta chains appeared to be HLA-restricted, and the HLA associations seemed to be driven largely by CMV exposure. Because some donors lacked HLA typing at each locus, the association tests relied only on the typed subset. Compared with equally common non-associated chains, HLA-associated TCR beta chains in a later analysis were more clonally expanded and had lower generation probabilities. Linkage disequilibrium might explain the correlated functional status among segregating V segments, but an unknown experimental factor could not be excluded. A further reported finding was that TCR beta sequences accurately predicted the HLA-A and HLA-B alleles for most subjects in the first cohort. Broadly in line with IMGT annotations, most TCR beta V segments showed up in productive rearrangements about 87% or about 30% of the time in an earlier analysis of about 500 of the donors. The study listed approximately 150 TCR beta chains as associated with cytomegalovirus. Because counts were too low, some 17 rarely observed V segments, including chromosome 9 orphons, were excluded from the earlier analysis of a few hundred of the donors. Presence/absence analyses assumed roughly uniform sequencing depth across donors, an assumption that may not hold. In vitro tests confirmed that a few of the cytomegalovirus-associated TCR beta chains recognize cytomegalovirus antigens. In a later genetic analysis, a missense DCLRE1C variant was associated with V-gene and J-gene trimming of TCR beta chains, and the association was replicated in an independent cohort. A later analysis found that TCR association rates varied across HLA loci, with DRB1 alleles showing the most associated TCRs and HLA-C alleles the fewest. In both the original and validation cohorts, the classifier was reported to diagnose cytomegalovirus status with high specificity and sensitivity. Immune exposure information for the cohort was limited to CMV serostatus. It was suggested by the authors that the approach could potentially be generalized to other disease states and immunological phenotypes. Because the 87-base-pair reads could not distinguish some IMGT-functional V segments, including TRBV6-2 and TRBV6-3, those segments were excluded. Specific HLA alleles were associated with roughly 16,000 TCR beta sequences at a false discovery rate of 0.05 in a later analysis. When HLA alleles, especially DR and DQ, strongly co-occurred, attributing TCR associations to individual alleles was difficult. A cluster of highly shared sequence variants was judged likely to be a technical artifact of the sequencing pipeline. Across donors, most TCR sequences were observed very rarely, whereas some public TCRs were present in many individuals.

The cohort was made up of around 720 healthy bone marrow donors. At the time of sampling, every cohort member was nominally healthy, though immune exposures that went unrecorded were likely present. The donor was CMV seronegative and belonged to the group of 350 to 400 seronegative cohort members. A peripheral blood sample was collected from each donor, and TCR beta sequencing was performed on peripheral blood mononuclear cells. The Qiagen DNeasy Blood Extraction Kit was used to extract genomic DNA from the blood cell samples. Library preparation was by the immunoSEQ multiplex PCR assay. The multiplex PCR relied on a mix of 60 forward primers for TCR Vbeta segments and 13 reverse primers for TCR Jbeta segments. The CDR3 region of rearranged TCR beta genes was amplified from genomic DNA by a multiplex PCR assay. Amplified TCR beta libraries were sequenced as 87-base-pair reads on the Illumina HiSeq System. From the authors' description of their analysis: A later analysis tallied 80 million to 95 million unique TCR beta chains across the 650 to 750 repertoires, and around 9.9 million of those chains were shared by two or more donors. Raw reads were error-corrected and collapsed into unique sequences by a nearest-neighbor algorithm in which closely related sequences were merged to remove PCR and sequencing errors. Alignment of CDR3 sequences to IMGT reference sequences was used to assign V, D and J gene segments. Each retained sequence needed at least a six-nucleotide match to both a V gene segment and a J gene segment. Rearrangements were classified as productive when the CDR3 lacked stop codons and remained in frame with V and J, and all other rearrangements were classified as non-productive. Following IMGT convention, CDR3 was defined as the stretch from the second conserved V-encoded cysteine up to the conserved J-encoded phenylalanine. The earlier analysis of some 540 of the donors excluded any sequence lacking an unambiguous match to a single V gene segment. In an earlier analysis of 587 of the donors, V segments were called functional above 56.7% productive rearrangements and were called segregating when the between-donor standard deviation exceeded 5%. A statistical classification framework was built for diagnosing cytomegalovirus status from the catalog of TCR beta chain sequences. A later analysis assigned V and J genes by comparing TCR nucleotide sequences with IMGT/GENE-DB human TR gene sequences. The TCRdist pipeline was used in a later analysis to assign CDR3 sequences and most-parsimonious VDJ recombination scenarios. In a later analysis, each TCR beta chain was defined by its CDR3 amino acid sequence together with its V-gene family, and reads lacking a unique V-gene family were excluded. As a way to deal with suspected cross-contamination and a sequencing artifact, a later analysis dropped 450 to 700 nucleotide sequences that were highly shared and had low generation probability. In a later analysis, a clonal expansion index for each public chain was calculated from normalized within-repertoire ranks of inferred template counts. In a later analysis, generation probabilities were computed using a VDJ recombination model fitted to out-of-frame rearrangements, and the results were checked against IGoR. A later analysis scored TCR-TCR, TCR-HLA and TCR-CMV co-occurrence with hypergeometric tests, applying a repertoire-size bias correction to TCR pairs. A later analysis estimated false discovery rates by permuting HLA or CMV assignments 20 times. In a later analysis, co-occurring TCRs were grouped using DBSCAN, and TCRdist sequence similarity was added for clustering within HLA-allele-positive subsets. For co-occurrence clustering, repertoires with fewer than 30,000 or more than 120,000 public chains were excluded, along with a handful of repertoires with anomalous nucleotide sharing. As stored in TCRdb, this immuneACCESS dataset retains in-frame rearrangements with V and J assigned. A fraction of the clones does not appear; measured against another copy, unresolved V genes explain less than half of the discrepancy, and the remainder lacks a known reason. The V and J calls and clone size are taken from that table; D and trimming were inferred from the DNA. The sample data list about 160,000 clones, and 75% to 90% of these were observed just once. Around 4.3% of the sample belongs to the ten largest clones.

Concerning this clone: The antigen it binds to is not known. No clone much larger than this one lies a single base away; base qualities are absent.

V was cut back by 3 bases and J by 4 bases, leaving a gap of 15 bases between them. The CDR3 covers 15 residues, taking in both the cysteine and the phenylalanine. Kept here is only the CDR3 DNA, which spans 45 bases and is read in frame from base 1. From a lookup of the germline V gene, CDR1 and CDR2 are MDHEN and SYDVKM. The sequence was collected from a man in his thirties or forties in good health and CMV-seronegative. The sample consisted of PBMCs. The chain uses TRBV28 and TRBJ1-2; TRBD1 is possibly the D segment (5 matching bases). The CDR3: CASSFGGVDSYGYTF. The sequenced DNA: TGTGCCAGCAGTTTCGGGGGGGTAGATAGCTATGGCTACACCTTC.